Included here is one T cell receptor (beta chain) sequence, with context. This clone was recorded a few times. The specificity of this receptor is unknown. The record has no base qualities; no much larger clone is one base away. This sample is drawn from a study of T cell changes during pregnancy in multiple sclerosis (dated by TCRdb to between 2017 and 2020). With regard to the full study: The study examined how the T cell repertoire changed over the course of pregnancy in women with multiple sclerosis.

CDR1 is given as MGHDK and CDR2 as SYGVNS, both from the germline V gene. The CDR3, from cysteine to phenylalanine, totals 17 residues. This entry keeps only the CDR3 DNA: 51 bases, framed from base 1. Germline trimming: 5 bases from V, 4 bases from J; junction bases outside gene matches: 15. The receptor library was made with the immunoSEQ multiplex PCR assay. Drawn from immuneACCESS, this table holds only the in-frame rearrangements with V and J called that TCRdb kept. Clones are partly lost; checked studies trace under half to an unresolved V gene and leave the rest unexplained. In all, the sample holds 57,000 or so clones, and about 90% of those were seen once. 5.5% to 8% of the sample is in the top ten clones.

The specimen was peripheral blood, collected in the third trimester of pregnancy. The sequence came from a female donor in good health, enrolled as a control in a pregnancy study. The chain couples TRBV25-1 to TRBJ2-7; 9 of the junction bases match TRBD1. CDR3 protein: CASSPSGGQGKGYEQYF. The DNA sequence reads TGTGCCAGCAGTCCCTCGGGGGGACAGGGAAAGGGGTACGAGCAGTACTTC.